This T cell receptor (beta chain) was found in a study of cytomegalovirus exposure and HLA in healthy donors. The PCR ran on 60 Vbeta and 13 Jbeta primers. The assay was immunoSEQ multiplex PCR, and TCRdb's table has in-frame clones only and misses some. The sample lists more than 85,000 clones, roughly a tenth occurring once. The receptor was isolated from a man aged 45-65 years in good health and CMV-seropositive. Source material: PBMCs.

The CDR3 here is CASSWRDRGPMVQYF. The CDR3 nucleotides read TGTGCCAGCAGCTGGAGGGACAGGGGGCCAATGGTGCAGTACTTC. The genes are TRBV5-6 and TRBJ2-5; 12 bases are shared with TRBD1. Trimming removed 3 bases from V and 11 bases from J; junction bases left unmatched: 11. This CDR3 comprises 15 residues. CDR1 SGHDT and CDR2 YYEEEE come from the germline V gene.